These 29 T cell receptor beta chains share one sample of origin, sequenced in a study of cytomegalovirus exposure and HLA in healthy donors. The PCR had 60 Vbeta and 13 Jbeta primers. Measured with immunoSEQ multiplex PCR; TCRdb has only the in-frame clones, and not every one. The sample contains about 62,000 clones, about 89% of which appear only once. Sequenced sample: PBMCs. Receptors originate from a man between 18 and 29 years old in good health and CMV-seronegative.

In DNA form, the CDR3 reads TGTGCCAACAGCCCGCAGGGGAGAAGCACAGATACGCAGTATTTT. Residues: CANSPQGRSTDTQYF. The chain carries TRBV28 and TRBJ2-3; tentatively, D is TRBD1 (6 bases). V was shortened by 10 bases and J by 0 bases, with 17 bases between the two germline ends. The CDR3 has 15 residues. The germline V gene has CDR1 MDHEN and CDR2 SYDVKM.

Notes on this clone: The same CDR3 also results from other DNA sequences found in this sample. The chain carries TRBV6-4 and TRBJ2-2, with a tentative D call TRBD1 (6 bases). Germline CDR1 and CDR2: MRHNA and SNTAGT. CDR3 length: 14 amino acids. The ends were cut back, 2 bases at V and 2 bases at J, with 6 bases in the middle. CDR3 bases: TGTGCCAGCAGTGACGGGACAAACACCGGGGAGCTGTTTTTT. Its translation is CASSDGTNTGELFF.

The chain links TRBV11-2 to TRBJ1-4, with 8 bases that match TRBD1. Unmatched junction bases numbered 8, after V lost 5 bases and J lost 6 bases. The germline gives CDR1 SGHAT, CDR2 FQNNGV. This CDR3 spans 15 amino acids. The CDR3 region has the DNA TGTGCCAGCAGCCTCCGACAGGGGTTGGATGAAAAACTGTTTTTT. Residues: CASSLRQGLDEKLFF. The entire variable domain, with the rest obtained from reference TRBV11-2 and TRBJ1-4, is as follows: EAGVAQSPRYKIIEKRQSVAFWCNPISGHATLYWYQQILGQGPKLLIQFQNNGVVDDSQLPKDRFSAERLKGVDSTLKIQPAKLEDSAVYLCASSLRQGLDEKLFFGSGTQLSVL.

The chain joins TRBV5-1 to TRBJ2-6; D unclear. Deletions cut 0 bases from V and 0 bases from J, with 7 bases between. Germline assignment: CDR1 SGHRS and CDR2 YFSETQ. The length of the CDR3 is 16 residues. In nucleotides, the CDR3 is TGCGCCAGCAGCTTGGCCCCCGGCTCTGGGGCCAACGTCCTGACTTTC. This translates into CASSLAPGSGANVLTF.

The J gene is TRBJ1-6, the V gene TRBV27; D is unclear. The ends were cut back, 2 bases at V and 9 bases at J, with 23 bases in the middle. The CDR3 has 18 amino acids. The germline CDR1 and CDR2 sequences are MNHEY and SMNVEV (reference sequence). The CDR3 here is CASSLVPPRADGCSPLHF. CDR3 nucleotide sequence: TGTGCCAGCAGTTTAGTCCCTCCGAGGGCTGACGGTTGTTCACCCCTCCACTTT.

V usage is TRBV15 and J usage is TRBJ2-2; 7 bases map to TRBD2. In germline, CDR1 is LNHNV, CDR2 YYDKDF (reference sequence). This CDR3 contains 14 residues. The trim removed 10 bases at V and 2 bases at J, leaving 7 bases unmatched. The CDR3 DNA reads TGTGCCATTACGGGGGGTGAAAACACCGGGGAGCTGTTTTTT. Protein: CAITGGENTGELFF.

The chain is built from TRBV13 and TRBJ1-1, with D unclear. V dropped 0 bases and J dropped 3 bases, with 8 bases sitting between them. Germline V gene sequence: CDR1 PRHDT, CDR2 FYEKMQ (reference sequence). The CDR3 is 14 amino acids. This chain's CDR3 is CASSLGGQDTEAFF. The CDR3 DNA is TGTGCCAGCAGCTTAGGGGGCCAGGACACTGAAGCTTTCTTT.

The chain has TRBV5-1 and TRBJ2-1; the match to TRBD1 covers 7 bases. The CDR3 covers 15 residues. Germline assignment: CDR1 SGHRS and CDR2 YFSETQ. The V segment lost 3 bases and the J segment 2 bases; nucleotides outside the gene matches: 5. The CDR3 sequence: CASSSQRGPYNEQFF. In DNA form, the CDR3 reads TGCGCCAGCAGCTCCCAGAGGGGGCCCTACAATGAGCAGTTCTTC.

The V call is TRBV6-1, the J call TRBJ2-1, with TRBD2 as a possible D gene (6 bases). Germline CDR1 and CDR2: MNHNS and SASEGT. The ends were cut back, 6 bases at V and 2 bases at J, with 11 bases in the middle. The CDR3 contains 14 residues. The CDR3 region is CASSGAGPYNEQFF. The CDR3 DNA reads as TGTGCCAGCAGCGGGGCGGGGCCCTACAATGAGCAGTTCTTC.

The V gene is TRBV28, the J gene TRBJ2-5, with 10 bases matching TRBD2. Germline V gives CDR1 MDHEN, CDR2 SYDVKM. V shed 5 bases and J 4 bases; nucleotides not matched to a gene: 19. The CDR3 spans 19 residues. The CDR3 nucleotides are TGTGCCAGCAGTCCCGCCACGAGCGGGGGGGAACTTGTAGCAGAGACCCAGTACTTC. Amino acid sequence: CASSPATSGGELVAETQYF.

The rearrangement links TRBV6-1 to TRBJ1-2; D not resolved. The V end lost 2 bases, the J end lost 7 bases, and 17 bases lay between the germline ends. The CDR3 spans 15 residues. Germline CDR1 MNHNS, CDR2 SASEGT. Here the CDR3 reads CASSEMGAALSGYTF. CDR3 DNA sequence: TGTGCCAGCAGTGAAATGGGAGCCGCTTTGAGTGGCTACACCTTC.

The CDR3 DNA sequence: TGTGCCAGCAGCTTGGGGACATCGGGTAATTCACCCCTCCACTTT. Protein product: CASSLGTSGNSPLHF. The chain employs TRBV5-4 and TRBJ1-6; maybe TRBD1 (5 bases). V lost 0 bases, J lost 6 bases, and 10 bases lay in between. Germline V CDR1 and CDR2: SGHNT, YYREEE (reference sequence). This CDR3 comprises 15 residues.

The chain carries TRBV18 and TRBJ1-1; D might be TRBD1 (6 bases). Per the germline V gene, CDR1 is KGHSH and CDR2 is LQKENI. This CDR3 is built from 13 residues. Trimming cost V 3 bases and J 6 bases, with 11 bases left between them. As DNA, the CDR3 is TGTGCCAGCTCACCTCGGACAGAAGCTGAAGCTTTCTTT. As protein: CASSPRTEAEAFF.

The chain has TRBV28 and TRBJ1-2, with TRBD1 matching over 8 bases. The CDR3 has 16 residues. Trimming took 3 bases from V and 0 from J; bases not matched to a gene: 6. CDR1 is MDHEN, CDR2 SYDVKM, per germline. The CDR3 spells CASSFPTGAPNYGYTF. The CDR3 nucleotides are TGTGCCAGCAGTTTCCCGACAGGGGCCCCTAACTATGGCTACACCTTC.

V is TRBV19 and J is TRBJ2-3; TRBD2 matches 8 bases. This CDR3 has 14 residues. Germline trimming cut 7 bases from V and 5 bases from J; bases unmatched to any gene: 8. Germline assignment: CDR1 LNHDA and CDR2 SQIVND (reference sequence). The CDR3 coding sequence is TGTGCCAGTAAAAGGCGGGGGGCCGTAGATACGCAGTATTTT. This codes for CASKRRGAVDTQYF.

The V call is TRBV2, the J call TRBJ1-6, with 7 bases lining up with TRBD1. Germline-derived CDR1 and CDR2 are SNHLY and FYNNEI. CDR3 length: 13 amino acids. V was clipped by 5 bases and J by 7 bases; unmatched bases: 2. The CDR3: CASSTGQNSPLHF. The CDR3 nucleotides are TGTGCCAGCAGTACGGGACAGAATTCACCCCTCCACTTT. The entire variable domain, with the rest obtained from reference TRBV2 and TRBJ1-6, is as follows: EPEVTQTPSHQVTQMGQEVILRCVPISNHLYFYWYRQILGQKVEFLVSFYNNEISEKSEIFDDQFSVERPDGSNFTLKIRSTKLEDSAMYFCASSTGQNSPLHFGNGTRLTVT.

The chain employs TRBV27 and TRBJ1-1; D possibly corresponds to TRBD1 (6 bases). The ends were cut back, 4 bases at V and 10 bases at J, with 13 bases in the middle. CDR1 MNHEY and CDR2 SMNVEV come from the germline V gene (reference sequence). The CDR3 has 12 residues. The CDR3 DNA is TGTGCCAGCAGTTCGGACAGTTTAGGAGCTTTCTTT. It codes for CASSSDSLGAFF.

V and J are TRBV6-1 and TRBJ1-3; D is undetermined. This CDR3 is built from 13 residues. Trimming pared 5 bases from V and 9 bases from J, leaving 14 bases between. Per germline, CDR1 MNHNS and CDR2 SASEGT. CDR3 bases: TGTGCCAGCAGTCCTGGGCCTTCTCCCACCATATATTTT. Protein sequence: CASSPGPSPTIYF.

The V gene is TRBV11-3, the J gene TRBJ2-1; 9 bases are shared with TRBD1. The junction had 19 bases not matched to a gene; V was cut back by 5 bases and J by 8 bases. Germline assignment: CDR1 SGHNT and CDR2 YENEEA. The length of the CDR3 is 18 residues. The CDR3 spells CASSASEPHRDRVYEQFF. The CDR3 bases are TGTGCCAGCAGCGCCTCCGAACCTCATCGGGACAGGGTCTATGAGCAGTTCTTC. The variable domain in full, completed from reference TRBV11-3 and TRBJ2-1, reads EAGVVQSPRYKIIEKKQPVAFWCNPISGHNTLYWYLQNLGQGPELLIRYENEEAVDDSQLPKDRFSAERLKGVDSTLKIQPAELGDSAVYLCASSASEPHRDRVYEQFFGPGTRLTVL.

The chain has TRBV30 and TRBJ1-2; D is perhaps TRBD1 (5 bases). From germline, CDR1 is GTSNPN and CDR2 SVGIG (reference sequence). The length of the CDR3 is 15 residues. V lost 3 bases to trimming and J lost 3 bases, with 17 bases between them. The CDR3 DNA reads TGTGCCTGGAGGTCGTGGGAGGGGCCGCACTATGGCTACACCTTC. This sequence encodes CAWRSWEGPHYGYTF.

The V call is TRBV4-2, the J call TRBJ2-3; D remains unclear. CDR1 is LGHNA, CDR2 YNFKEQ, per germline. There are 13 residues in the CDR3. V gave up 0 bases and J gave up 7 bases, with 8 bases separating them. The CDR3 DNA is TGTGCCAGCAGCCAAGATCTACTAAATACGCAGTATTTT. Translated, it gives CASSQDLLNTQYF.

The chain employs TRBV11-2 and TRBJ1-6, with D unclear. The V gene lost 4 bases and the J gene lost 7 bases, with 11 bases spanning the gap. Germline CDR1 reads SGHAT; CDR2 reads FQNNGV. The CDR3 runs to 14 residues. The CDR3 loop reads CASSSLLQNSPLHF. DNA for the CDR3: TGTGCCAGCAGCTCCCTTTTACAGAATTCACCCCTCCACTTT.

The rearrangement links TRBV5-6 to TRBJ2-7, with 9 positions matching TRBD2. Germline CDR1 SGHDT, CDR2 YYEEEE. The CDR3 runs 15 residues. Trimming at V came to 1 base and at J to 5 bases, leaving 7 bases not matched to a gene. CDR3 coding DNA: TGTGCCAGCAGCTTGTCTGGCGGGGGGGCGGACGAGCAGTACTTC. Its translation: CASSLSGGGADEQYF.

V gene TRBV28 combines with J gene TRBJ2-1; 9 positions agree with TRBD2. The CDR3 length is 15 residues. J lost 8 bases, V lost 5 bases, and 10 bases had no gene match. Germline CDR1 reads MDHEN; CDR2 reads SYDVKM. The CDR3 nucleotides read TGTGCCAGCAGTGACCTGGCGGGGGGGCAGGATGAGCAGTTCTTC. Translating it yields CASSDLAGGQDEQFF.

The CDR3 sequence is CASPGPDRALDEQYF. CDR3 DNA: TGTGCCAGTCCCGGCCCGGACAGGGCCTTGGACGAGCAGTACTTC. V is TRBV6-1 and J is TRBJ2-7, with 8 positions matching TRBD1. J gave up 5 bases and V 9 bases, and 15 bases lay outside the gene matches. The CDR3 is 15 amino acids. The germline V gene has CDR1 MNHNS and CDR2 SASEGT.

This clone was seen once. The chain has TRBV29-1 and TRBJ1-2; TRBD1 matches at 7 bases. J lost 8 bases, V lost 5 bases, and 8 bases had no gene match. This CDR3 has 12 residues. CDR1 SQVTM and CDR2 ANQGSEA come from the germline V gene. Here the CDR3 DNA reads TGCAGCGTTCACTTCACAGGGGACGGCTACACCTTC. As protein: CSVHFTGDGYTF.

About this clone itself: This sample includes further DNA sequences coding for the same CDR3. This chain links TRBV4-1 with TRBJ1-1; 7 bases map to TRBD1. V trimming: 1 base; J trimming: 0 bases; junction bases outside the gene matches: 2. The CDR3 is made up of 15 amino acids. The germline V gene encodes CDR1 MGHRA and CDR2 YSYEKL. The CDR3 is CASSQGTGVNTEAFF. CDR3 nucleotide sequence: TGCGCCAGCAGCCAAGGGACAGGAGTGAACACTGAAGCTTTCTTT.

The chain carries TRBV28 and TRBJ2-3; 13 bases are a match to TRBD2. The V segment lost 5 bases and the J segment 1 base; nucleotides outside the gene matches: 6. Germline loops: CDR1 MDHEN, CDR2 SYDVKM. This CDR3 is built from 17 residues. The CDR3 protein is CASSLGLAGVGTDTQYF. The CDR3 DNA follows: TGTGCCAGCAGTCTCGGACTAGCGGGGGTGGGCACAGATACGCAGTATTTT.

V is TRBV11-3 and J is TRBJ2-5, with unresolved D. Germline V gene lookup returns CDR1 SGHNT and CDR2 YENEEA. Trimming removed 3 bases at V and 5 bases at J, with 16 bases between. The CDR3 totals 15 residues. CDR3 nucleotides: TGTGCCAGCAGCTTGAATTACCTAAAGCTGGAGACCCAGTACTTC. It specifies CASSLNYLKLETQYF. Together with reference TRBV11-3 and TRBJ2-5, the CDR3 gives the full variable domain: EAGVVQSPRYKIIEKKQPVAFWCNPISGHNTLYWYLQNLGQGPELLIRYENEEAVDDSQLPKDRFSAERLKGVDSTLKIQPAELGDSAVYLCASSLNYLKLETQYFGPGTRLLVL.